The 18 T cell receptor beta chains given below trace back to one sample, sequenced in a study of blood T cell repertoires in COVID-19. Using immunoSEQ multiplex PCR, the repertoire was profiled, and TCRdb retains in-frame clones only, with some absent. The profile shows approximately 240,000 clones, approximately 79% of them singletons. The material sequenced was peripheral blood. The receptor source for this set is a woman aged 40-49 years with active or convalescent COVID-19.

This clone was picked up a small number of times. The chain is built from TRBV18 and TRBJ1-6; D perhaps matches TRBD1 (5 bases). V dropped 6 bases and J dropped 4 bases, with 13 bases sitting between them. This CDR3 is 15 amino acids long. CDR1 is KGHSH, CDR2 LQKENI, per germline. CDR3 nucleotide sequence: TGTGCCAGCTCGGAACAGGACACTTATAATTCACCCCTCCACTTT. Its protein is CASSEQDTYNSPLHF.

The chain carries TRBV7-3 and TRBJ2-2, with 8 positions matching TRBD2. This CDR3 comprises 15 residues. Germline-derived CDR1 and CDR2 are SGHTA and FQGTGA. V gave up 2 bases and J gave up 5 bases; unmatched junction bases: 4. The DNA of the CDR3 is TGTGCCAGCAGCTTACCGGGGGGGCGGACCGGGGAGCTGTTTTTT. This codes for CASSLPGGRTGELFF.

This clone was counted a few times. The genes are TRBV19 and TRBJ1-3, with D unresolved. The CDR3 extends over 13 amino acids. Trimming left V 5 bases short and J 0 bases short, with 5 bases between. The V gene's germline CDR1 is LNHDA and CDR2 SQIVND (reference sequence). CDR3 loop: CASSVFSGNTIYF. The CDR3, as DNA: TGTGCCAGTAGTGTCTTCTCTGGAAACACCATATATTTT. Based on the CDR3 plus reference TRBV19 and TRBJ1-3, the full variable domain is DGGITQSPKYLFRKEGQNVTLSCEQNLNHDAMYWYRQDPGQGLRLIYYSQIVNDFQKGDIAEGYSVSREKKESFPLTVTSAQKNPTAFYLCASSVFSGNTIYFGEGSWLTVV.

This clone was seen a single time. CDR3 DNA: TGTGCCACACAACAGGGGCCCACTGAAGCTTTCTTT. Protein sequence: CATQQGPTEAFF. The chain is built from TRBV19 and TRBJ1-1; the match to TRBD1 covers 7 bases. J gave up 4 bases and V 10 bases, and 6 bases lay outside the gene matches. The CDR3 contains 12 residues. Germline lookup yields CDR1 LNHDA and CDR2 SQIVND (reference sequence).

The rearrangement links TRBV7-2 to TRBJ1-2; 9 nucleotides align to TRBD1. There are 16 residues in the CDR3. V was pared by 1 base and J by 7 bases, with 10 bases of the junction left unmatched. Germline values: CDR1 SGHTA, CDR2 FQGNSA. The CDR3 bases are TGTGCCAGCAGCTTAGGTGTAGGGACAGGGTATATTGGCTACACCTTC. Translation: CASSLGVGTGYIGYTF.

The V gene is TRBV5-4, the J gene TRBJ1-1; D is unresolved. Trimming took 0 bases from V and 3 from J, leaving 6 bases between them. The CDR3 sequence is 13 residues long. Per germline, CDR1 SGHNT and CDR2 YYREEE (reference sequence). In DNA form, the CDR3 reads TGTGCCAGCAGCTTGGACAGAGACACTGAAGCTTTCTTT. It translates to CASSLDRDTEAFF.

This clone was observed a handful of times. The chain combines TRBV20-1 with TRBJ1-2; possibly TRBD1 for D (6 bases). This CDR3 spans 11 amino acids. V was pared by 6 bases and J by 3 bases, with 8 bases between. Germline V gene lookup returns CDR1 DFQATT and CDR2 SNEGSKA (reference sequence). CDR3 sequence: CSAQGHYGYTF. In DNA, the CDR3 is TGCAGTGCCCAGGGGCACTATGGCTACACCTTC.

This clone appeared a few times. CDR3 sequence reads: CASSAQGNNSPLHF. CDR3 nucleotides: TGTGCCAGCAGCGCACAGGGGAATAATTCACCCCTCCACTTT. V and J are TRBV5-4 and TRBJ1-6, with TRBD1 matching over 7 bases. Germline CDR1 reads SGHNT; CDR2 reads YYREEE (reference sequence). The CDR3 is 14 residues long. Trimming at V came to 4 bases and at J to 5 bases, leaving 3 bases not matched to a gene.

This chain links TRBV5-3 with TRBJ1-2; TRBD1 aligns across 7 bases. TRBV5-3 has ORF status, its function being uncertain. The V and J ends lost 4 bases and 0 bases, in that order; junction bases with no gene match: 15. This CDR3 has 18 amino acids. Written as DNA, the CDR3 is TGTGCCAGAAGCCCCCAGGAGGGGGCAGGATTCTCTAACTATGGCTACACCTTC. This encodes CARSPQEGAGFSNYGYTF.

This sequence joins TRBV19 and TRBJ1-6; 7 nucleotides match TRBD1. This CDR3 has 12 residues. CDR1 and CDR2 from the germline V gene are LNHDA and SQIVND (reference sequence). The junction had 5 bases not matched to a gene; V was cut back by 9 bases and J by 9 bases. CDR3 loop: CASRGQSSPLHF. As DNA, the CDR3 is TGTGCCAGCCGGGGACAGTCTTCACCCCTCCACTTT.

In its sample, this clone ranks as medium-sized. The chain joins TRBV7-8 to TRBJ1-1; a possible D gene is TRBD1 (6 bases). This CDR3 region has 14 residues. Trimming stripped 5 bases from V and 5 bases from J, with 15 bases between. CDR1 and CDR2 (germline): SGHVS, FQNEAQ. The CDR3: CASSLGAVVTEAFF. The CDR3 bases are TGTGCCAGCAGCCTGGGGGCAGTCGTAACTGAAGCTTTCTTT.

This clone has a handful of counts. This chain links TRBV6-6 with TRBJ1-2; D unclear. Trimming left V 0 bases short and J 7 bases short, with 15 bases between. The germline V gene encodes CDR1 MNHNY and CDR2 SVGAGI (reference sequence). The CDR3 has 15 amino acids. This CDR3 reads CASSYSISGMGGYTF. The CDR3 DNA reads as TGTGCCAGCAGTTACTCAATTTCGGGGATGGGTGGCTACACCTTC.

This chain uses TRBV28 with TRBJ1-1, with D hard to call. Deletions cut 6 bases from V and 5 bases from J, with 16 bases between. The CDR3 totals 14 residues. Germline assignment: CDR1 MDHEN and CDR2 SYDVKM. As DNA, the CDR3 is TGTGCCAGCAGGACCGGGGAGGGATGGACTGAAGCTTTCTTT. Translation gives CASRTGEGWTEAFF.

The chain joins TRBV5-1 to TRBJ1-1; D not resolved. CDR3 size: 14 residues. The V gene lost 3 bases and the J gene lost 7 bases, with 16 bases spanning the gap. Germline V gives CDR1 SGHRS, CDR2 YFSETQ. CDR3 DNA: TGCGCCAGCAGCTCGCTCCCCACCCAGGTTGAAGCTTTCTTT. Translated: CASSSLPTQVEAFF.

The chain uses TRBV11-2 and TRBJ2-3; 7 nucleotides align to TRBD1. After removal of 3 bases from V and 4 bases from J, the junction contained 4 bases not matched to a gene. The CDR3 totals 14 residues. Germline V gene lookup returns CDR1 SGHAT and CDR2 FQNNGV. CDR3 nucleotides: TGTGCCAGCAGCTTCTCCGGGACAGCAGATACGCAGTATTTT. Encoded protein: CASSFSGTADTQYF.

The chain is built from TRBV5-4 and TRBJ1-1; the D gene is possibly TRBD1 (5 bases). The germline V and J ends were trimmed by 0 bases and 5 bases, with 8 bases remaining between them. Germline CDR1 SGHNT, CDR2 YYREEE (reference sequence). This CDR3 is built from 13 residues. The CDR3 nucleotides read TGTGCCAGCAGCTTGGGGGGGGGAACTGAAGCTTTCTTT. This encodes CASSLGGGTEAFF.

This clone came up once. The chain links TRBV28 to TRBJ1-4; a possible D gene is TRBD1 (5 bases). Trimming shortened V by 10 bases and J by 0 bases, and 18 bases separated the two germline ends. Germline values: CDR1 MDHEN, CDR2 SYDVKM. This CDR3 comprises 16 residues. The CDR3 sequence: CATYNPWTTTNEKLFF. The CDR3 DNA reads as TGTGCCACTTACAACCCGTGGACAACAACTAATGAAAAACTGTTTTTT.

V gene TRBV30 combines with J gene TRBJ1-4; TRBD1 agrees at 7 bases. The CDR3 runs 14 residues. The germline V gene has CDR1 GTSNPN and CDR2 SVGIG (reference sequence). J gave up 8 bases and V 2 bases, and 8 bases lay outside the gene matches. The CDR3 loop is CAWSTNPGGEKLFF. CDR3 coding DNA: TGTGCCTGGAGTACCAATCCAGGGGGGGAAAAACTGTTTTTT.